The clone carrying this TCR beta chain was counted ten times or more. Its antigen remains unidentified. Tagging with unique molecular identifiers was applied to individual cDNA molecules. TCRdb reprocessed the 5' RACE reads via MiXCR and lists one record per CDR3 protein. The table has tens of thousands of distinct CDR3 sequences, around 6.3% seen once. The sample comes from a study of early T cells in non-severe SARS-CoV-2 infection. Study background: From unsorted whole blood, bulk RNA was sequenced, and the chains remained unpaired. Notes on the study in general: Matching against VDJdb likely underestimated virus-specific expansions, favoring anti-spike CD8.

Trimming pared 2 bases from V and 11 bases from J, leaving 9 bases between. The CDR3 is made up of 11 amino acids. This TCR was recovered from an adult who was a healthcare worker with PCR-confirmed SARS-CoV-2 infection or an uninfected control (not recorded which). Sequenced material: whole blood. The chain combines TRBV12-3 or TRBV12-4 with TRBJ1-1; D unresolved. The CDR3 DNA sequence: TGTGCCAGCAGTTTATCGACTGGGGCTTTCTTT. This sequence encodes CASSLSTGAFF.